The clone carrying this TCR beta chain has a handful of counts. Its specificity is unknown. This sample was taken from a study of blood T cells in healthy people across ages. Germline values: CDR1 SGDLS, CDR2 YYNGEE. This CDR3 comprises 15 residues. V dropped 0 bases and J dropped 5 bases, with 13 bases sitting between them. Alongside a J-beta primer mix, a sample-barcoded 5' primer served in a second PCR lasting about 7 to 12 cycles. MiXCR, run by TCRdb on the 5' RACE reads, gives a single entry per CDR3 protein. The sample comprises about 680,000 distinct CDR3 sequences, about half of which are singletons, and about 32% rests with the top ten. Study results and limitations: Older age went with lower TCR beta diversity per million T cells, in a roughly linear way. Naive and antigen-experienced cells could not be conclusively compared, given unsorted PBMCs.

The sequence derives from a woman aged 55-69 years in good health. The J gene is TRBJ2-3, the V gene TRBV9; D unclear. Sequenced: blood. The CDR3 nucleotides read TGTGCCAGCAGCGTAGAAGTCTCTCGAGGAGATACGCAGTATTTT. This codes for CASSVEVSRGDTQYF.